The T cell receptor beta chain described here comes from a study of response to subunit inactivated influenza vaccine. CDR3 length: 14 amino acids. The V gene's germline CDR1 is ENHRY and CDR2 SYGVKD. Trimming took 3 bases from V and 3 from J, leaving 11 bases between them. MiXCR, run by TCRdb on the RT-PCR reads, gives a single entry per CDR3 protein. Found here are 600,000 to 850,000 distinct CDR3 sequences, around 13% of them singletons; the top ten hold 7.5% to 9%. The input for sequencing was PBMCs from blood, taken approximately 15 days before vaccination. This chain uses TRBV10-3 with TRBJ2-5; TRBD1 might be the D (5 bases). This receptor was obtained from a man between 50 and 59 years old who received an inactivated influenza vaccine. The CDR3 is CAISDGDSEETQYF. The CDR3 DNA reads as TGTGCCATCAGTGATGGAGACAGCGAAGAGACCCAGTACTTC.